One T cell receptor (beta chain) is described in this entry. Its antigen is undetermined. This record comes from a study of cytomegalovirus exposure and HLA in healthy donors. Study-wide results and limits: Common viral pathogens (according to a later analysis) appeared linked to several of the most significant clusters. Accurate predictions that matched the HLA-A and HLA-B alleles of most subjects were reportedly made from TCR beta sequences.

The V segment lost 3 bases and the J segment 8 bases; nucleotides outside the gene matches: 7. This CDR3 is 14 amino acids long. CDR1 is MGHRA, CDR2 YSYEKL, per germline. Primers for the PCR totalled 60 Vbeta and 13 Jbeta. The data were produced by immunoSEQ multiplex PCR, yet TCRdb's version contains in-frame clones alone and is incomplete. The table has around 220,000 clones, under 80% seen once. The chain employs TRBV4-1 and TRBJ2-1, with 7 positions matching TRBD2. This TCR derives from a woman aged 25 to 39 in good health and CMV-seronegative. Sequenced input: PBMCs. CDR3 residues: CASSHSGGRDEQFF. The CDR3 DNA sequence: TGCGCCAGCAGCCATTCCGGGGGGAGGGATGAGCAGTTCTTC.